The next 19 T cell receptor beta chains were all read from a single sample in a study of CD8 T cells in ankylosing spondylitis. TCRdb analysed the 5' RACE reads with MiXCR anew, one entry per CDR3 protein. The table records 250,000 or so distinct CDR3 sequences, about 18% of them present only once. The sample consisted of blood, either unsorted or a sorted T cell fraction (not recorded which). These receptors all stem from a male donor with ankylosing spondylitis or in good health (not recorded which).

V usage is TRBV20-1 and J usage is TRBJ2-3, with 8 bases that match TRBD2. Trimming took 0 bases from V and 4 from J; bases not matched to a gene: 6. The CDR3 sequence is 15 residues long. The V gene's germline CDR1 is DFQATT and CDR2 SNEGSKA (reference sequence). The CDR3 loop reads CSARDQAGVSDTQYF. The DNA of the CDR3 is TGCAGTGCTAGAGATCAAGCGGGAGTATCAGATACGCAGTATTTT.

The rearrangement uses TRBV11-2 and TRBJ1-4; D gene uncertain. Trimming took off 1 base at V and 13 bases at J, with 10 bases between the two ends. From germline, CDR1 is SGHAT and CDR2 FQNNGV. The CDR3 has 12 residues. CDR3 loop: CASSLGGRILFF. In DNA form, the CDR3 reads TGTGCCAGCAGCTTAGGTGGGCGAATACTGTTTTTT.

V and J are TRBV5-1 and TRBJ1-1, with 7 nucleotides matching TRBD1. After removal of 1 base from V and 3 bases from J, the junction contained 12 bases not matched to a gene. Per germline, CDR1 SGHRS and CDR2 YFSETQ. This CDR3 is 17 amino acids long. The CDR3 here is CASSLNLGTGADTEAFF. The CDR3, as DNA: TGCGCCAGCAGCTTGAATTTGGGTACAGGGGCCGACACTGAAGCTTTCTTT.

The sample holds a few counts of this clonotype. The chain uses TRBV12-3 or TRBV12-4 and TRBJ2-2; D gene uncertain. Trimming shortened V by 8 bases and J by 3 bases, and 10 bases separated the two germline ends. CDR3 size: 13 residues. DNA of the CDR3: TGTGCCAGCCAAGTCCCATACACCGGGGAGCTGTTTTTT. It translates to CASQVPYTGELFF.

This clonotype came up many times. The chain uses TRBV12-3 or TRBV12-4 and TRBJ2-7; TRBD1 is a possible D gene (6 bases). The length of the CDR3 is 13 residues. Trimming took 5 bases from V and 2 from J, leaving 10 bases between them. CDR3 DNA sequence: TGTGCCAGCAGTCCCTCAGGGGCCTACGAGCAGTACTTC. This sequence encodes CASSPSGAYEQYF.

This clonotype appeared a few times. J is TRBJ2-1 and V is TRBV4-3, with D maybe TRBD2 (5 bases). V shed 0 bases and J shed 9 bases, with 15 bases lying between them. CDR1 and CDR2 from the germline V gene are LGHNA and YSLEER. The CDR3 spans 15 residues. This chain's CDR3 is CASSQERGGPREQFF. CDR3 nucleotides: TGCGCCAGCAGCCAAGAAAGAGGAGGACCGCGTGAGCAGTTCTTC.

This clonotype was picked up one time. The CDR3 DNA is TGCAGCGTTGAAACTGATTTGACTAGCGACTTTACGCAGTATTTT. It specifies CSVETDLTSDFTQYF. The V gene is TRBV29-1, the J gene TRBJ2-3; TRBD2 matches at 8 bases. V was pared by 2 bases and J by 8 bases, with 12 bases of the junction left unmatched. CDR3 length: 15 amino acids. Per the germline V gene, CDR1 is SQVTM and CDR2 is ANQGSEA.

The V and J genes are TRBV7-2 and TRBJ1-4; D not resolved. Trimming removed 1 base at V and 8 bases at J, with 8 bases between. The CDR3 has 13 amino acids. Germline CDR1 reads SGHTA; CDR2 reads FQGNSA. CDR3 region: CASSLGLREKLFF. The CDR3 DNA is TGTGCCAGCAGCTTAGGATTGCGGGAAAAACTGTTTTTT.

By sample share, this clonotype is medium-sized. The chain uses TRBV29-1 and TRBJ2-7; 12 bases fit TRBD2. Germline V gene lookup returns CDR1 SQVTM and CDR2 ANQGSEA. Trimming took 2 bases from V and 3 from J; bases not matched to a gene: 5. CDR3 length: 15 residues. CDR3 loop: CSVESLAGGFYEQYF. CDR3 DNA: TGCAGCGTTGAATCCCTAGCGGGAGGGTTCTACGAGCAGTACTTC.

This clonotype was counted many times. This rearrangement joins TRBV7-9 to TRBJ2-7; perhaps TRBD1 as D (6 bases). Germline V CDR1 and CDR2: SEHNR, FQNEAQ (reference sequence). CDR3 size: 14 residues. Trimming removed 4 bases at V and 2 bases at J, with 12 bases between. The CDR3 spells CASSSRDKPYEQYF. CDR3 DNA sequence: TGTGCCAGCAGCTCCCGGGACAAACCCTACGAGCAGTACTTC.

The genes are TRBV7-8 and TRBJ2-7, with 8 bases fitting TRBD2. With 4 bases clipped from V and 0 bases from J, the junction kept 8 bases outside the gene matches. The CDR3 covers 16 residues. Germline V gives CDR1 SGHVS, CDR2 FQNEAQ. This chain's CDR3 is CASSSEREGLSYEQYF. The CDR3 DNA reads TGTGCCAGCAGCTCAGAACGGGAGGGCCTCTCCTACGAGCAGTACTTC.

The CDR3 coding sequence is TGTGCCAGCAGCACGGGGACAGGGAAAGAGACCCAGTACTTC. Translating gives CASSTGTGKETQYF. The V and J genes are TRBV7-9 and TRBJ2-5, with TRBD1 matching over 9 bases. This CDR3 has 14 residues. The germline gives CDR1 SEHNR, CDR2 FQNEAQ (reference sequence). Trimming at V came to 5 bases and at J to 3 bases, leaving 4 bases not matched to a gene.

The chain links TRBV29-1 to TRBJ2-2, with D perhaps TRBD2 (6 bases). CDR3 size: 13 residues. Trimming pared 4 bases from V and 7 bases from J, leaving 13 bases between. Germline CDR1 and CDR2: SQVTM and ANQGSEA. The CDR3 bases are TGCAGCGTTGGGGAAGGGGAGGTCGGGGAGCTGTTTTTT. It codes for CSVGEGEVGELFF.

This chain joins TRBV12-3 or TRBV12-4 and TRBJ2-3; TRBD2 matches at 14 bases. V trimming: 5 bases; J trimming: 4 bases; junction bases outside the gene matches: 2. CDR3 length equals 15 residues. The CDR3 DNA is TGTGCCAGCAGTCAGACTAGCGGGAGGGCAGATACGCAGTATTTT. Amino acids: CASSQTSGRADTQYF.

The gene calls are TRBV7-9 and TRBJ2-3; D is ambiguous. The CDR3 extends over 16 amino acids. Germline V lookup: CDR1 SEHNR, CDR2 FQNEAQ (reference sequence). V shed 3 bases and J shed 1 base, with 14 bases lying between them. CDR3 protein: CASSFVTTHGTDTQYF. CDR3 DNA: TGTGCCAGCAGCTTCGTTACCACCCACGGCACAGATACGCAGTATTTT. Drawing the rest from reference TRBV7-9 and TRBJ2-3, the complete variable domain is DTGVSQNPRHKITKRGQNVTFRCDPISEHNRLYWYRQTLGQGPEFLTYFQNEAQLEKSRLLSDRFSAERPKGSFSTLEIQRTEQGDSAMYLCASSFVTTHGTDTQYFGPGTRLTVL.

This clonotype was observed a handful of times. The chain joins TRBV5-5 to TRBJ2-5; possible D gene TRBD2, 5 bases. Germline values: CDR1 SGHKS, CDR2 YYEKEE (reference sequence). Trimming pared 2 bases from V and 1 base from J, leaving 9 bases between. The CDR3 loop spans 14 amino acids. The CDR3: CASSLDYIQETQYF. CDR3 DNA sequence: TGTGCCAGCAGCTTAGACTACATCCAAGAGACCCAGTACTTC.

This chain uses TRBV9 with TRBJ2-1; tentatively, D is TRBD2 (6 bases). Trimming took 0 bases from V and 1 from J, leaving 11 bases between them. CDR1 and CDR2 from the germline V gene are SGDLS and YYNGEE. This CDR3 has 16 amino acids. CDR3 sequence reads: CASSVVPGVSYNEQFF. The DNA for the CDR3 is TGTGCCAGCAGCGTAGTGCCGGGGGTTTCCTACAATGAGCAGTTCTTC.

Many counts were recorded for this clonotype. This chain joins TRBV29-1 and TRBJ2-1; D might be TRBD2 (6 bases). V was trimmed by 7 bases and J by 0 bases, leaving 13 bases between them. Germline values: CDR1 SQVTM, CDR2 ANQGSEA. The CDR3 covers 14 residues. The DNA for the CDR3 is TGCAGCGGATCGGACGGGAGCTCCTACAATGAGCAGTTCTTC. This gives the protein CSGSDGSSYNEQFF.

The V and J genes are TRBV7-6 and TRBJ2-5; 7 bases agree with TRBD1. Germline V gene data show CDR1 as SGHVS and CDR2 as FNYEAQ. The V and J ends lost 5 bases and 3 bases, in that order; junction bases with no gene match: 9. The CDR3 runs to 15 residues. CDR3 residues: CASSARRTGEETQYF. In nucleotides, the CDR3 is TGTGCCAGCAGCGCAAGAAGAACAGGGGAAGAGACCCAGTACTTC.